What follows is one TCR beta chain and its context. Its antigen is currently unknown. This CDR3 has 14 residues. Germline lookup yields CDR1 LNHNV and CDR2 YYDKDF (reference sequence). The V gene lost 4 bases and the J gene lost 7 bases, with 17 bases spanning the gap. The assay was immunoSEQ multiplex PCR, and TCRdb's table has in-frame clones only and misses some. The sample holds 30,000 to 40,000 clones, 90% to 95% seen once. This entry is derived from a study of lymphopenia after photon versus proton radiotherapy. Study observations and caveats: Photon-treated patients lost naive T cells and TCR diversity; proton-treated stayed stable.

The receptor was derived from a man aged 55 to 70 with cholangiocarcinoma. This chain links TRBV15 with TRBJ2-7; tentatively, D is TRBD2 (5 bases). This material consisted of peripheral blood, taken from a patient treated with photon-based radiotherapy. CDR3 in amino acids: CATSTRRTASEQYF. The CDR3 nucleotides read TGTGCCACCAGCACTAGGAGGACCGCCTCGGAGCAGTACTTC.